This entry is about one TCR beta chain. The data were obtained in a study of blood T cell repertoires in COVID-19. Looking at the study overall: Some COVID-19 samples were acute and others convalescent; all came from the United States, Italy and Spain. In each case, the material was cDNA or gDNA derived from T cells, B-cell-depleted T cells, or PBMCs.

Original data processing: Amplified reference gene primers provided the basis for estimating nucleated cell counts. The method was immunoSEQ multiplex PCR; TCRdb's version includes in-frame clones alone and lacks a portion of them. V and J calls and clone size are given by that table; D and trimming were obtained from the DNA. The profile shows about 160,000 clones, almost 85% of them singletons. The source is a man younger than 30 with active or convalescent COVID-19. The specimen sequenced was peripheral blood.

CDR3 coding DNA: TGCGCCAGCAGCCAAGAAGCAACAGGCCGAAGAGAGACCCAGTACTTC. It yields the protein CASSQEATGRRETQYF. The J gene is TRBJ2-5, the V gene TRBV4-3, with D possibly matching TRBD1 (5 bases). Germline V gene sequence: CDR1 LGHNA, CDR2 YSLEER. Trimming left V 0 bases short and J 4 bases short, with 15 bases between. This CDR3 has 16 amino acids.